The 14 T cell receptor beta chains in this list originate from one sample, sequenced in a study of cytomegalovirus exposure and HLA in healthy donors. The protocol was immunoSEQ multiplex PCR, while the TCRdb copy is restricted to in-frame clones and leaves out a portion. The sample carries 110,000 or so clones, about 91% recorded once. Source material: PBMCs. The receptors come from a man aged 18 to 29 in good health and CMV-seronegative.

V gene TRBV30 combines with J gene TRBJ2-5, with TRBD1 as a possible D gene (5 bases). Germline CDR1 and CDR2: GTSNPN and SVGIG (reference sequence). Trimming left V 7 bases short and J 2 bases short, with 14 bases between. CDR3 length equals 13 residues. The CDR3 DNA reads TGTGCCTCCCAGGGAAGGAATCAAGAGACCCAGTACTTC. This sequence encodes CASQGRNQETQYF.

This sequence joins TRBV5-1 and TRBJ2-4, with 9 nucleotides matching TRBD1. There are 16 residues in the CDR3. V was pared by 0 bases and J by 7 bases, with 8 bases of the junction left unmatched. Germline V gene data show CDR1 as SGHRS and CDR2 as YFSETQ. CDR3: CASSLVGTGPFNIQYF. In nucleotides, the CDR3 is TGCGCCAGCAGCTTGGTTGGGACAGGGCCTTTCAACATTCAGTACTTC.

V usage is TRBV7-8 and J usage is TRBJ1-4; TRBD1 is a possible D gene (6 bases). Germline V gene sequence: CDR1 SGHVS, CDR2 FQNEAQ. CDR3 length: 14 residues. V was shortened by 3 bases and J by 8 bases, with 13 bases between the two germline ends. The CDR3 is CASSLDRSAEKLFF. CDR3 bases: TGTGCCAGCAGCTTGGACAGATCCGCCGAAAAACTGTTTTTT.

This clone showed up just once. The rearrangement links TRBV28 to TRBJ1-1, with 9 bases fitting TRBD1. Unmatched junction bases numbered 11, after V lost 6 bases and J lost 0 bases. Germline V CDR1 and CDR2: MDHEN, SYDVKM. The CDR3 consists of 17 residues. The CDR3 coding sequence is TGTGCCAGCAGCCTCAACAGGGGGCTTAGCGTGAACACTGAAGCTTTCTTT. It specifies CASSLNRGLSVNTEAFF.

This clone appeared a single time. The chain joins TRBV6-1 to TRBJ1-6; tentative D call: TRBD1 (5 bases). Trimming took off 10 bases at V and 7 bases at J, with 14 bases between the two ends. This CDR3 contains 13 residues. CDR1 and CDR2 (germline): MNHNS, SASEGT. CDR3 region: CATLFRGNSPLHF. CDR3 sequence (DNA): TGTGCCACCTTATTTAGGGGAAATTCACCCCTCCACTTT.

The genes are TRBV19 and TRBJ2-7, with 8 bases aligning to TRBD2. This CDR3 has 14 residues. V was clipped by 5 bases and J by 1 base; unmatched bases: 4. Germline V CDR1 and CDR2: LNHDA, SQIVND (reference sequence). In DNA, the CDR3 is TGTGCCAGTAGTCGTTCTAGCGGGTCCTACGAGCAGTACTTC. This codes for CASSRSSGSYEQYF. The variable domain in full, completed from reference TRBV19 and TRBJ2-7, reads DGGITQSPKYLFRKEGQNVTLSCEQNLNHDAMYWYRQDPGQGLRLIYYSQIVNDFQKGDIAEGYSVSREKKESFPLTVTSAQKNPTAFYLCASSRSSGSYEQYFGPGTRLTVT.

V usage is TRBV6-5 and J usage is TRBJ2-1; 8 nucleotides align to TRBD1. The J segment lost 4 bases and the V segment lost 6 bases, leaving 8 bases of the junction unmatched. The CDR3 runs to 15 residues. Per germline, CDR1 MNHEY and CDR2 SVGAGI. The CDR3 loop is CASRAAGGIYNEQFF. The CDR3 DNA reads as TGTGCCAGCAGAGCAGCAGGGGGCATTTACAATGAGCAGTTCTTC.

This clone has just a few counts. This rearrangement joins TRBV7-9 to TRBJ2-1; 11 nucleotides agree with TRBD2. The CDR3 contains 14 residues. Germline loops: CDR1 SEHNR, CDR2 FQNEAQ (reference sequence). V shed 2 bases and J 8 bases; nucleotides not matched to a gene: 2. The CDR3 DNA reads TGTGCCAGCAGCTTAACTAGCGGGAGAGATGAGCAGTTCTTC. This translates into CASSLTSGRDEQFF.

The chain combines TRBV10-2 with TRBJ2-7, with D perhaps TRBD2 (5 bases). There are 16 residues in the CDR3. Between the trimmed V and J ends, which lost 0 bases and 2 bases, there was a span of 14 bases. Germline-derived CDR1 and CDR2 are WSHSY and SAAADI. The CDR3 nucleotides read TGCGCCAGCAGTGAGTCGATGAGGGCAGGCACCTACGAGCAGTACTTC. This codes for CASSESMRAGTYEQYF.

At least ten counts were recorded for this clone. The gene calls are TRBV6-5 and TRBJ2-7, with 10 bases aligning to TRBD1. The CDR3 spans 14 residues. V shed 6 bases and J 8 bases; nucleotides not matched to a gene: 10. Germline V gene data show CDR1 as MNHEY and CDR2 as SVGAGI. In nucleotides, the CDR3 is TGTGCCAGCAGCGAGACAGGGGGCCGTGACAAGCAGTACTTC. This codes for CASSETGGRDKQYF.

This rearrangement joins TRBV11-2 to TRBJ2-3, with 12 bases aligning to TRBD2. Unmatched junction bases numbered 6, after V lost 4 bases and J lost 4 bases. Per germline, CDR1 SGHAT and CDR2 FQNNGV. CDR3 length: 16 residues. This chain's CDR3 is CASSSRLAGVSDTQYF. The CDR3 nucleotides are TGTGCCAGCAGCTCCAGACTAGCGGGGGTTTCAGATACGCAGTATTTT.

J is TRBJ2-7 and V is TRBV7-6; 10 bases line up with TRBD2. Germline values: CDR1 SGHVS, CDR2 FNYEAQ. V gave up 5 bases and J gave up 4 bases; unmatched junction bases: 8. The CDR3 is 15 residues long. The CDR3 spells CASSRGIAGGYEQYF. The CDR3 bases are TGTGCCAGCAGCCGGGGGATAGCGGGGGGATACGAGCAGTACTTC.

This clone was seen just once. Written as DNA, the CDR3 is TGCGCCAGCAGGGAGACAGGGTCGAATGAGCAGTTCTTC. Translating it yields CASRETGSNEQFF. J is TRBJ2-1 and V is TRBV10-2; TRBD1 matches 7 bases. The V and J ends lost 6 bases and 7 bases, in that order; junction bases with no gene match: 6. The CDR3 extends over 13 amino acids. The V gene's germline CDR1 is WSHSY and CDR2 SAAADI.

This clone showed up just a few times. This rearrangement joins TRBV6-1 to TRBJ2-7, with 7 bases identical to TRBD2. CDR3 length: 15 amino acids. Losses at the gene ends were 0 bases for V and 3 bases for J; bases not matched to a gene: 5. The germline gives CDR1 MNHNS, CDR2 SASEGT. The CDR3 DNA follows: TGTGCCAGCAGTGAAGCTTCCCCGGGAGGCTACGAGCAGTACTTC. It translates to CASSEASPGGYEQYF.